The sequence of this T cell receptor (beta chain) was determined in a study of T-cell memory formation after mild COVID-19. About the research overall: Each donor largely had its own TCR clusters. Study results and caveats: The authors left the SARS-CoV-2 specificity of second-wave clones peaking on day 37 unconfirmed. Largely, contracting CD4+ clones fell within CM and EM, and contracting CD8+ clones within EMRA.

About this clonotype itself: Antigen unknown.

TCR alpha and TCR beta cDNA libraries carrying sample barcodes and UMIs were produced by 5'RACE using constant-segment primers. TCRdb used MiXCR to reprocess the 5' RACE reads, holding one entry per CDR3 protein. Of over 130,000 distinct CDR3 sequences listed, 11% to 15% are singletons. The sample comprised PBMCs or a T cell subset sorted from them (not recorded which). This sequence was found in an adult woman who had mild COVID-19 (a few samples of this study predate the infection). Cell type and time point are not known.

The CDR3 DNA is TGTGCCATTCGCGGGGACATTTACGAGCAGTACTTC. This codes for CAIRGDIYEQYF. The chain couples TRBV2 to TRBJ2-7; the D call may be TRBD1 or TRBD2 (6 bases each). From germline, CDR1 is SNHLY and CDR2 FYNNEI. The CDR3 has 12 residues. Trimming pared 10 bases from V and 4 bases from J, leaving 14 bases between.